Described below is a single T cell receptor beta chain sequence and its context. What it recognizes is unknown. Germline values: CDR1 GTSNPN, CDR2 SVGIG (reference sequence). This CDR3 is built from 15 residues. TCRdb reanalyzed the 5' RACE reads and collapses them to one entry per CDR3 protein, without DNA. This listing includes about 450,000 distinct CDR3 sequences. The data originate from a study of monozygotic twins with inflammatory bowel disease. The study, taken as a whole, reports: Compared with healthy co-twins, IBD patients showed reduced TCRbeta repertoire diversity by inverse Simpson. Sharing of clonotypes with others was lower in IBD patients than in healthy twins, and this was especially so with disease activity.

The sequence was obtained from a human donor with ulcerative colitis or Crohn's disease, or a healthy co-twin of an affected twin (not recorded which). This rearrangement joins TRBV30 to TRBJ2-1; TCRdb calls TRBD1, which cannot be checked without DNA. The source material was blood. The CDR3 sequence: CAWSEGTGSYNEQFF.